The present T cell receptor (beta chain) was sequenced within a study of OX40 agonist ivuxolimab in advanced cancers. The CDR3 extends over 13 amino acids. Germline lookup yields CDR1 WNHNN and CDR2 SYGVQD (reference sequence). V gave up 6 bases and J gave up 0 bases, with 8 bases separating them. Profiled with immunoSEQ multiplex PCR; TCRdb holds only in-frame clones, not every one. The sample consists of about 150,000 clones, 93% of them appearing once. This specimen was CD4+ or CD8+ T cells sorted from blood, taken in a trial of the OX40 agonist ivuxolimab. The V and J genes are TRBV10-1 and TRBJ1-1; a possible D gene is TRBD1 (6 bases). The receptor's source is an adult with an advanced solid tumor such as melanoma, head and neck, liver or kidney cancer. The CDR3 region is CASRDSLNTEAFF. Written as DNA, the CDR3 is TGCGCCAGCAGGGACAGTTTGAACACTGAAGCTTTCTTT.